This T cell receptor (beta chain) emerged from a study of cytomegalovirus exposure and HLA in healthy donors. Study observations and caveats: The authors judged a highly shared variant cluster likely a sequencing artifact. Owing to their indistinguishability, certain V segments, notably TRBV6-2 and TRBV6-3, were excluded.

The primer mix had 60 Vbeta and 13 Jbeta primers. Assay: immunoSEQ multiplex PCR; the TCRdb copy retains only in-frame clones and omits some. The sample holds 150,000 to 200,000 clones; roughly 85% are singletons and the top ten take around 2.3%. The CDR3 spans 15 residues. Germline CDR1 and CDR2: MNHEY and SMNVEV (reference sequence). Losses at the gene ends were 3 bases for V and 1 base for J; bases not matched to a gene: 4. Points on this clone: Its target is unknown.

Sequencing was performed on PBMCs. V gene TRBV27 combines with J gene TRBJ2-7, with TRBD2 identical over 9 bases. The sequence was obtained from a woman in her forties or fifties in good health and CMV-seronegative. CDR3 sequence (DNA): TGTGCCAGCAGTTTTGCGGGAGGGCCTTCCTACGAGCAGTACTTC. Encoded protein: CASSFAGGPSYEQYF.